Listed below are T cell receptor beta chains from one sample, sequenced in a study of metastatic and nonmetastatic thyroid tumors. TCRdb recomputed clones from the PCR reads via MiXCR. The top ten clones hold about 3.8% of a sample with roughly 40,000 clones, approximately 16% of them seen once. The sequencing input was blood. The source is a female donor with papillary thyroid cancer or a benign thyroid nodule (not recorded which). Some clones in this sample may be carry-over from other donors' samples. Each CDR3 is given with its conserved first and last residue. D genes are given only for firm matches. Part of the rows lack a size; the others show once, few, many or a class for expanded clones.

V gene	clone size	D gene	J gene	CDR3 protein	CDR3 DNA
TRBV19	many	.	TRBJ1-1	CASDMNSAGNTEAFF	TGTGCCAGTGATATGAACAGTGCAGGGAACACTGAAGCTTTCTTT
TRBV7-2	many	.	TRBJ1-4	CASSLGQAKKLFF	TGTGCCAGCAGCTTAGGACAGGCTAAAAAACTGTTTTTT
TRBV7-6	many	TRBD1	TRBJ2-7	CASSLGDRYEQYF	TGTGCCAGCAGCTTAGGGGACAGGTACGAGCAGTACTTC
TRBV15	few	.	TRBJ1-5	CATSPRGGVNQPQHF	TGTGCCACCAGCCCTCGAGGAGGGGTCAATCAGCCCCAGCATTTT
TRBV6-1	medium-sized	TRBD1	TRBJ1-4	CASSQTGASEKLFF	TGTGCCAGCAGCCAGACAGGGGCGAGTGAAAAACTGTTTTTT
TRBV5-1	many	.	TRBJ2-7	CASSLLPAGEQYF	TGCGCCAGCAGCTTGCTCCCCGCTGGGGAGCAGTACTTC
TRBV20-1	many	TRBD2	TRBJ2-5	CSAPPLGGGNRETQYF	TGCAGTGCGCCTCCTTTGGGCGGGGGGAACCGGGAGACCCAGTACTTC
TRBV10-3	many	.	TRBJ1-4	CATTWSAKEKLFF	TGTGCCACCACGTGGTCGGCAAAGGAAAAACTGTTTTTT
TRBV5-1	.	.	TRBJ2-2	CASSPISVWNTGELFF	TGCGCCAGCAGCCCCATCTCGGTGTGGAACACCGGGGAGCTGTTTTTT
TRBV5-4	.	.	TRBJ2-3	CASTLGGTDTQYF	TGTGCCAGCACCTTAGGAGGGACAGATACGCAGTATTTT
TRBV28	.	.	TRBJ2-7	CASSTGDGYYEQYF	TGTGCCAGCAGCACCGGGGACGGATACTACGAGCAGTACTTC
TRBV7-8	once	.	TRBJ1-2	CASSSPGFGYYGYTF	TGTGCCAGCAGCTCTCCAGGGTTCGGGTACTATGGCTACACCTTC
TRBV6-6	few	TRBD1	TRBJ2-2	CASSYLGIGDRGTGELFF	TGTGCCAGCAGTTACTTGGGGATTGGGGACAGGGGCACAGGGGAGCTGTTTTTT
TRBV29-1	many	TRBD1	TRBJ2-5	CSVPRGQVVETQYF	TGCAGCGTTCCAAGGGGGCAGGTTGTAGAGACCCAGTACTTC
TRBV30	once	.	TRBJ2-4	CAWKSLVREHIQYF	TGTGCCTGGAAGAGCCTAGTCAGGGAGCACATTCAGTACTTC
TRBV12-3/TRBV12-4	many	.	TRBJ2-7	CASISDSYEQYF	TGTGCCAGCATCTCGGACTCCTACGAGCAGTACTTC
TRBV12-5	many	TRBD2	TRBJ2-3	CAREGLAVLDTQYF	TGTGCTAGAGAGGGACTAGCGGTTCTTGATACGCAGTATTTT
TRBV6-5	many	.	TRBJ2-1	CASSYQAGARWEQFF	TGTGCCAGCAGTTACCAGGCAGGGGCTAGGTGGGAGCAGTTCTTC
TRBV6-4	few	.	TRBJ2-2	CASSRTNIGPAGELFF	TGTGCCAGCAGTAGGACCAACATTGGACCGGCTGGGGAGCTGTTTTTT
TRBV6-1	many	.	TRBJ2-1	CASRLMGAETYNEQFF	TGTGCCAGCAGACTGATGGGGGCGGAGACCTACAATGAGCAGTTCTTC
TRBV5-6	many	.	TRBJ1-5	CASSLGFGGIGNQPQHF	TGTGCCAGCAGCTTGGGGTTCGGGGGGATAGGGAACCAGCCCCAGCATTTT
TRBV18	.	TRBD1	TRBJ2-7	CASSPPGQAYEQYF	TGTGCCAGCTCACCACCAGGACAGGCCTACGAGCAGTACTTC
TRBV20-1	many	TRBD1	TRBJ2-7	CSARPGQGHTNYEQYF	TGCAGTGCTAGACCGGGACAGGGGCATACCAACTACGAGCAGTACTTC
TRBV9	many	TRBD1	TRBJ2-7	CASSVAGTGPSYEQYF	TGTGCCAGCAGCGTAGCCGGGACAGGGCCTTCCTACGAGCAGTACTTC
TRBV29-1	many	TRBD1	TRBJ2-2	CSVMTGGGTGELFF	TGCAGCGTAATGACAGGGGGCGGCACCGGGGAGCTGTTTTTT
TRBV12-3/TRBV12-4	many	.	TRBJ1-5	CASSPVGGNQPQHF	TGTGCCAGCAGCCCCGTGGGTGGCAATCAGCCCCAGCATTTT
TRBV5-1	many	TRBD2	TRBJ2-3	CASSSSTSGPRVDTQYF	TGCGCCAGCAGCTCGTCGACTAGCGGGCCGAGGGTAGATACGCAGTATTTT
TRBV12-3/TRBV12-4	many	.	TRBJ2-7	CASSLSGLSYEQYF	TGTGCCAGCAGTTTGAGCGGGCTTTCCTACGAGCAGTACTTC
TRBV5-6	many	.	TRBJ1-4	CASSFYSGSEKLFF	TGTGCCAGCAGCTTCTACTCGGGGAGTGAAAAACTGTTTTTT
TRBV28	many	.	TRBJ1-1	CASSLQGSREAFF	TGTGCCAGCAGTCTACAGGGAAGTAGGGAAGCTTTCTTT
TRBV11-3	many	.	TRBJ2-3	CASSLGTADTQYF	TGTGCCAGCAGCTTAGGAACGGCAGATACGCAGTATTTT
TRBV2	many	.	TRBJ2-1	CASVRLGGTNEQFF	TGTGCCAGCGTTCGTCTGGGGGGTACTAATGAGCAGTTCTTC
TRBV5-1	many	TRBD1	TRBJ1-4	CASTLGGTNEKLFF	TGCGCCAGCACCTTAGGGGGCACTAATGAAAAACTGTTTTTT
TRBV6-1	many	.	TRBJ1-2	CASSDQVGYTF	TGTGCCAGCAGTGACCAAGTGGGCTACACCTTC
TRBV28	many	TRBD2	TRBJ2-1	CASGKGRAGIYNEQFF	TGTGCCAGCGGCAAAGGACGAGCGGGAATTTACAATGAGCAGTTCTTC
TRBV11-3	once	.	TRBJ2-7	CASIGGGEQYF	TGTGCCAGCATCGGGGGAGGCGAGCAGTACTTC
TRBV7-2	many	.	TRBJ2-3	CASSLSTDTQYF	TGTGCCAGCAGCTTATCCACAGATACGCAGTATTTT
TRBV6-4	many	TRBD1	TRBJ2-2	CASSPAQGDTGELFF	TGTGCCAGCAGCCCCGCACAGGGGGACACCGGGGAGCTGTTTTTT
TRBV11-2	.	.	TRBJ2-7	CASSLGGTATEQYF	TGTGCCAGCAGCTTAGGCGGGACAGCAACCGAGCAGTACTTC
TRBV3-1	many	.	TRBJ2-1	CASSQDRNEQFF	TGTGCCAGCAGCCAAGATAGGAATGAGCAGTTCTTC
TRBV27	few	TRBD2	TRBJ2-2	CASGLAEDYGELFF	TGTGCCAGCGGACTAGCGGAAGATTACGGGGAGCTGTTTTTT
TRBV7-9	many	.	TRBJ2-2	CASSHRSGELFF	TGTGCCAGCAGCCACAGGAGCGGGGAGCTGTTTTTT
TRBV30	.	.	TRBJ2-7	CAWSRASGDYEQYF	TGTGCCTGGAGTCGAGCCAGCGGCGATTACGAGCAGTACTTC
TRBV11-2	many	.	TRBJ1-1	CASSLGGNTEAFF	TGTGCCAGCAGCTTAGGCGGGAACACTGAAGCTTTCTTT
TRBV14	many	.	TRBJ1-4	CASGPQGKLFF	TGTGCCAGCGGACCCCAGGGAAAACTGTTTTTT
TRBV9	many	.	TRBJ2-2	CASSVGPTPSLYTGELFF	TGTGCCAGCAGCGTAGGCCCAACCCCGAGCCTATACACCGGGGAGCTGTTTTTT
TRBV28	.	.	TRBJ2-7	CASSFAAYEQYF	TGTGCCAGCAGTTTTGCGGCCTACGAGCAGTACTTC
TRBV6-2/TRBV6-3	few	.	TRBJ2-2	CASRQPPTGELFF	TGTGCCAGCAGACAGCCCCCGACGGGGGAGCTGTTTTTT
TRBV7-3	many	.	TRBJ2-2	CASSLLGYTGELFF	TGTGCCAGCAGCTTATTAGGATACACCGGGGAGCTGTTTTTT